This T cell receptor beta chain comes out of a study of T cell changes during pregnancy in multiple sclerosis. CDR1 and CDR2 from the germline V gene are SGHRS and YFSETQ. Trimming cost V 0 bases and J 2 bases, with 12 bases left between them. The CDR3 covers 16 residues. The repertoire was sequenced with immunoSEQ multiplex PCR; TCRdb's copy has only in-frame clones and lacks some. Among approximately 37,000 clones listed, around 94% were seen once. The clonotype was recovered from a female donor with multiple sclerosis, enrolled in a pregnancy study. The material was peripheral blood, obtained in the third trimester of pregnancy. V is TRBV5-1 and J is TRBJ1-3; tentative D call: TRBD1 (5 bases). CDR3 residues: CASSLVQGSPGNTIYF. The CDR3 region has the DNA TGCGCCAGCAGCTTGGTTCAGGGCTCTCCTGGAAACACCATATATTTT.